Below, 32 T cell receptor beta chains from the same sample are listed, as sequenced in a study of blood T cell repertoires in COVID-19 (dated by TCRdb to about 2020). Library generation was performed with the immunoSEQ multiplex PCR assay. Not all clones reach the TCRdb copy of this immuneACCESS table, which keeps in-frame sequences only. Checked studies attribute under half of the gap to unresolved V genes and leave the rest unexplained. The table for this sample lists around 83,000 clones; more than 75% of them were counted only once. 14% of the sample goes to the ten largest clones. The sample consisted of peripheral blood. These receptors were taken from a woman in her seventies with acute or convalescent COVID-19.

The chain combines TRBV2 with TRBJ1-3; maybe TRBD1 (5 bases). Trimming pared 10 bases from V and 4 bases from J, leaving 20 bases between. There are 15 residues in the CDR3. CDR1 SNHLY and CDR2 FYNNEI come from the germline V gene. The CDR3 loop reads CAKVRGTPSGNTIYF. The CDR3 coding sequence is TGTGCCAAAGTACGGGGGACCCCAAGCGGAAACACCATATATTTT.

This sequence joins TRBV10-1 and TRBJ2-3; 10 nucleotides match TRBD1. Germline V gene sequence: CDR1 WNHNN, CDR2 SYGVQD (reference sequence). This CDR3 spans 13 amino acids. V lost 7 bases and J lost 8; bases outside the gene matches: 6. The CDR3, as DNA: TGCGCCAGCACCGGGACAGGGGCGGGTACGCAGTATTTT. The encoded protein is CASTGTGAGTQYF.

The chain combines TRBV2 with TRBJ2-3; 7 positions match TRBD2. Germline V lookup: CDR1 SNHLY, CDR2 FYNNEI. The CDR3 is 14 residues long. V was clipped by 10 bases and J by 1 base; unmatched bases: 8. CDR3 coding DNA: TGTGCCATTCTGGGGGGGGTGGGCACAGATACGCAGTATTTT. This gives the protein CAILGGVGTDTQYF.

The V call is TRBV6-5, the J call TRBJ2-3; 8 bases align to TRBD2. This CDR3 spans 15 amino acids. Trimming cost V 6 bases and J 0 bases; bases outside gene matches: 5. The germline V gene encodes CDR1 MNHEY and CDR2 SVGAGI. DNA for the CDR3: TGTGCCAGCAGACGAGCGGGGGTAAGCACAGATACGCAGTATTTT. Residues: CASRRAGVSTDTQYF.

The J gene is TRBJ2-1, the V gene TRBV7-7; TRBD2 might be the D (5 bases). Germline CDR1 SSHAT, CDR2 FNYEAQ (reference sequence). The CDR3 contains 13 residues. Trimming took 1 base from V and 10 from J, leaving 11 bases between them. The CDR3 DNA reads TGTGCCAGCAGCTTAGTTGTACGGGGAGAGCAGTTCTTC. This codes for CASSLVVRGEQFF.

This chain uses TRBV15 with TRBJ2-2; 14 bases align to TRBD2. J gave up 7 bases and V 3 bases, and 4 bases lay outside the gene matches. Per the germline V gene, CDR1 is LNHNV and CDR2 is YYDKDF (reference sequence). This CDR3 spans 16 amino acids. The CDR3 sequence: CATSSGLAGGVGELFF. The DNA of the CDR3 is TGTGCCACCAGCAGCGGACTAGCGGGGGGTGTCGGGGAGCTGTTTTTT.

The chain employs TRBV20-1 and TRBJ2-5; no definite D call. V was trimmed by 6 bases and J by 5 bases, leaving 10 bases between them. Germline assignment: CDR1 DFQATT and CDR2 SNEGSKA (reference sequence). CDR3 length: 11 residues. The CDR3 DNA is TGCAGTGCCATTCATGGCGAGACCCAGTACTTC. This gives the protein CSAIHGETQYF.

This chain joins TRBV27 and TRBJ2-1; D may be TRBD1 (6 bases). Germline values: CDR1 MNHEY, CDR2 SMNVEV (reference sequence). The CDR3 contains 14 residues. Trimming stripped 7 bases from V and 9 bases from J, with 19 bases between. CDR3 sequence: CASIPQGLAGEQFF. The CDR3 bases are TGTGCCAGCATTCCCCAGGGGCTAGCCGGTGAGCAGTTCTTC.

V and J are TRBV24-1 and TRBJ2-6; TRBD1 is a possible D gene (5 bases). Trimming pared 5 bases from V and 3 bases from J, leaving 13 bases between. This CDR3 is 16 amino acids long. Germline CDR1 and CDR2: KGHDR and SFDVKD. The CDR3 spells CATSAGRVVGANVLTF. CDR3 coding DNA: TGTGCCACCAGTGCTGGCAGGGTGGTTGGGGCCAACGTCCTGACTTTC.

The genes are TRBV29-1 and TRBJ2-3; D ambiguous. The CDR3 extends over 15 amino acids. Trimming cost V 4 bases and J 0 bases, with 14 bases left between them. Germline loops: CDR1 SQVTM, CDR2 ANQGSEA. CDR3 protein: CSVGVGGTSTDTQYF. Here the CDR3 DNA reads TGCAGCGTTGGAGTCGGCGGAACTAGCACAGATACGCAGTATTTT.

The V gene is TRBV19, the J gene TRBJ1-1; D not certain. This CDR3 has 16 residues. Trimming left V 4 bases short and J 1 base short, with 16 bases between. The V gene's germline CDR1 is LNHDA and CDR2 SQIVND (reference sequence). CDR3 coding DNA: TGTGCCAGTAGTACTAGACGGATTATTACGAACACTGAAGCTTTCTTT. Protein: CASSTRRIITNTEAFF.

The rearrangement uses TRBV28 and TRBJ1-4, with D tentatively TRBD1 (5 bases). CDR3 length: 13 residues. Trimming stripped 6 bases from V and 11 bases from J, with 16 bases between. The germline gives CDR1 MDHEN, CDR2 SYDVKM. The CDR3 protein is CASSPSTGGKLFF. The CDR3 bases are TGTGCCAGCAGCCCTTCGACGGGGGGGAAACTGTTTTTT.

This sequence joins TRBV18 and TRBJ1-2; weak D call: TRBD1 (6 bases). Germline V lookup: CDR1 KGHSH, CDR2 LQKENI. V was pared by 3 bases and J by 2 bases, with 10 bases between. This CDR3 spans 14 amino acids. For the CDR3, the DNA is TGTGCCAGCTCACCCCAGGGGTCGAACTATGGCTACACCTTC. Its protein product is CASSPQGSNYGYTF.

CDR3 DNA sequence: TGTGCCAGCAGCCAAGCCTTCTCTACAGATACGCAGTATTTT. This encodes CASSQAFSTDTQYF. V and J are TRBV3-1 (or the pseudogene TRBV3-2) and TRBJ2-3; D gene uncertain. Looked up from germline, CDR1 is LGHDT and CDR2 is YNNKEL (reference sequence). The CDR3 spans 14 residues. With 1 base removed from V and 3 bases from J, the gap between germline ends came to 8 bases.

The rearrangement links TRBV7-9 to TRBJ1-1; 7 bases line up with TRBD1. The CDR3 runs to 16 residues. V lost 5 bases to trimming and J lost 4 bases; unmatched junction nucleotides: 13. The germline V gene encodes CDR1 SEHNR and CDR2 FQNEAQ (reference sequence). This CDR3 is CASSQQRPGGSTEAFF. The CDR3 bases are TGTGCCAGCAGCCAACAACGTCCAGGGGGGAGCACTGAAGCTTTCTTT.

The rearrangement uses TRBV3-1 (or the pseudogene TRBV3-2) and TRBJ2-5, with D possibly matching TRBD2 (6 bases). V was trimmed by 6 bases and J by 3 bases, leaving 17 bases between them. Germline CDR1 reads LGHDT; CDR2 reads YNNKEL (reference sequence). This CDR3 contains 15 residues. The CDR3 region has the DNA TGTGCCAGCAGGGGGGACTTTGGGAGCGAAGAGACCCAGTACTTC. It is translated as CASRGDFGSEETQYF.

The gene calls are TRBV5-6 and TRBJ2-3; TRBD2 matches 7 bases. Trimming removed 1 base from V and 3 bases from J; junction bases left unmatched: 11. This CDR3 has 17 residues. Germline V gene data show CDR1 as SGHDT and CDR2 as YYEEEE. CDR3 region: CASSLNGRAGFTDTQYF. Here the CDR3 DNA reads TGTGCCAGCAGCTTGAATGGGAGGGCCGGGTTTACAGATACGCAGTATTTT. Full variable domain (rest looked up from reference TRBV5-6 and TRBJ2-3): DAGVTQSPTHLIKTRGQQVTLRCSPKSGHDTVSWYQQALGQGPQFIFQYYEEEERQRGNFPDRFSGHQFPNYSSELNVNALLLGDSALYLCASSLNGRAGFTDTQYFGPGTRLTVL.

J is TRBJ1-5 and V is TRBV12-5; 7 bases agree with TRBD1. V gave up 5 bases and J gave up 2 bases; unmatched junction bases: 12. The CDR3 spans 17 residues. In germline, CDR1 is LGHNT, CDR2 FRNRAP. Here the CDR3 DNA reads TGTGCTAGTGGTCCCCTGACAGGGCCTTGGGGCAATCAGCCCCAGCATTTT. Translation gives CASGPLTGPWGNQPQHF.

This clone was observed once. V gene TRBV5-1 combines with J gene TRBJ2-3; tentative D call: TRBD1 (6 bases). CDR1 is SGHRS and CDR2 is YFSETQ in the germline V gene. Deletions cut 5 bases from V and 3 bases from J, with 16 bases between. The CDR3 length is 15 residues. CDR3 residues: CASRSDRPGTDTQYF. The CDR3 coding sequence is TGCGCCAGCAGATCTGACAGGCCAGGTACAGATACGCAGTATTTT.

The gene calls are TRBV9 and TRBJ2-1; 8 nucleotides line up with TRBD1. The V gene's germline CDR1 is SGDLS and CDR2 YYNGEE. Losses at the gene ends were 0 bases for V and 2 bases for J; bases not matched to a gene: 4. The CDR3 is made up of 16 amino acids. The CDR3 protein is CASSVATGQAYNEQFF. CDR3 sequence (DNA): TGTGCCAGCAGCGTAGCTACGGGACAGGCCTACAATGAGCAGTTCTTC.

V gene TRBV10-3 combines with J gene TRBJ2-2; D may be TRBD2 (5 bases). This CDR3 contains 13 residues. V was clipped by 10 bases and J by 4 bases, with 13 bases between them. Germline V gene lookup returns CDR1 ENHRY and CDR2 SYGVKD. The CDR3 sequence: CANSQRITGELFF. DNA for the CDR3: TGTGCCAACTCCCAGCGGATCACCGGGGAGCTGTTTTTT.

J is TRBJ1-1 and V is TRBV13, with D possibly being TRBD1 (5 bases). Per the germline V gene, CDR1 is PRHDT and CDR2 is FYEKMQ (reference sequence). The ends were cut back, 5 bases at V and 0 bases at J, with 16 bases in the middle. This CDR3 comprises 16 residues. The CDR3 loop reads CASSPTVGGMNTEAFF. CDR3 nucleotide sequence: TGTGCCAGCAGCCCTACAGTTGGGGGGATGAACACTGAAGCTTTCTTT. The variable domain in full, with the rest retrieved from reference TRBV13 and TRBJ1-1, is AAGVIQSPRHLIKEKRETATLKCYPIPRHDTVYWYQQGPGQDPQFLISFYEKMQSDKGSIPDRFSAQQFSDYHSELNMSSLELGDSALYFCASSPTVGGMNTEAFFGQGTRLTVV.

The CDR3 region is CASSLDFGTSKSSGNTIYF. The CDR3 bases are TGCGCCAGCAGCTTGGATTTTGGGACATCCAAAAGCTCTGGAAACACCATATATTTT. The chain employs TRBV5-1 and TRBJ1-3; D possibly corresponds to TRBD1 (6 bases). The V gene lost 0 bases and the J gene lost 0 bases, with 19 bases spanning the gap. CDR3 size: 19 residues. CDR1 and CDR2 from the germline V gene are SGHRS and YFSETQ.

The J gene is TRBJ1-4, the V gene TRBV4-3; 8 bases fit TRBD1. The ends lost 4 bases at V and 4 bases at J; junction bases unmatched: 2. CDR1 LGHNA and CDR2 YSLEER come from the germline V gene. The CDR3 contains 14 residues. This CDR3 is CASSLDRVNEKLFF. The CDR3 DNA follows: TGCGCCAGCAGCCTGGACAGGGTTAATGAAAAACTGTTTTTT.

The rearrangement links TRBV7-2 to TRBJ2-2; TRBD1 matches at 8 bases. This CDR3 region has 14 residues. CDR1 is SGHTA, CDR2 FQGNSA, per germline. The J segment lost 1 base and the V segment lost 6 bases, leaving 1 base of the junction unmatched. The CDR3 spells CASRGQGNTGELFF. The CDR3 DNA is TGTGCCAGCAGAGGACAGGGGAACACCGGGGAGCTGTTTTTT.

The V and J genes are TRBV19 and TRBJ1-2; 9 bases align to TRBD1. CDR3 size: 19 residues. V lost 9 bases and J lost 8; bases outside the gene matches: 28. Germline CDR1 LNHDA, CDR2 SQIVND (reference sequence). This CDR3 reads CASYYLFGGDREGSSGYTF. CDR3 bases: TGTGCCAGCTATTATTTATTTGGAGGGGACAGGGAAGGATCGAGCGGCTACACCTTC.

The chain carries TRBV10-3 and TRBJ2-7; 7 bases fit TRBD1. The length of the CDR3 is 14 residues. Trimming at V came to 5 bases and at J to 6 bases, leaving 10 bases not matched to a gene. In germline, CDR1 is ENHRY, CDR2 SYGVKD. CDR3 DNA: TGTGCCATCAGTATGGACAGGAAGGGTAGCGAGCAGTACGTC. Protein: CAISMDRKGSEQYV.

The V gene is TRBV11-3, the J gene TRBJ2-1; no reliable D call. CDR3 length: 12 residues. From germline, CDR1 is SGHNT and CDR2 YENEEA. The V gene lost 5 bases and the J gene lost 10 bases, with 12 bases spanning the gap. For the CDR3, the DNA is TGTGCCAGCAGCCAGAACCCGGAGGAGCAGTTCTTC. This translates into CASSQNPEEQFF.

The chain uses TRBV3-1 (or the pseudogene TRBV3-2) and TRBJ1-6, with 9 positions matching TRBD1. Per germline, CDR1 LGHDT and CDR2 YNNKEL (reference sequence). Losses at the gene ends were 3 bases for V and 10 bases for J; bases not matched to a gene: 10. This CDR3 contains 16 residues. For the CDR3, the DNA is TGTGCCAGCAGCCAGACCGGGACAGGGTCAATATCACCCCTCCACTTT. Translation gives CASSQTGTGSISPLHF.

J is TRBJ2-7 and V is TRBV7-5; the D call of TRBD2 is as the table states it, not checked on the DNA. TRBV7-5 is a known pseudogene. This CDR3 region has 16 residues. This CDR3 is CARSQRGGLDPYEQYV. The CDR3 region has the DNA TGTGCCAGAAGCCAGAGGGGAGGGCTTGACCCTTACGAGCAGTACGTC.

The chain is built from TRBV6-5 and TRBJ2-1, with D tentatively TRBD1 (6 bases). Germline-derived CDR1 and CDR2 are MNHEY and SVGAGI. Deletions cut 8 bases from V and 3 bases from J, with 17 bases between. The CDR3 extends over 15 amino acids. The DNA of the CDR3 is TGTGCCAGCTTCAGGGGTACAGCCGGCTACAATGAGCAGTTCTTC. This gives the protein CASFRGTAGYNEQFF.

In its sample, this clone was seen once. The V gene is TRBV7-9, the J gene TRBJ2-2; possibly TRBD1 for D (5 bases). The ends were cut back, 11 bases at V and 0 bases at J, with 13 bases in the middle. Germline V CDR1 and CDR2: SEHNR, FQNEAQ (reference sequence). The CDR3 runs 14 residues. CDR3 bases: TGTGCCTCTAGGGGCGGTCCGAACACCGGGGAGCTGTTTTTT. Encoded protein: CASRGGPNTGELFF.